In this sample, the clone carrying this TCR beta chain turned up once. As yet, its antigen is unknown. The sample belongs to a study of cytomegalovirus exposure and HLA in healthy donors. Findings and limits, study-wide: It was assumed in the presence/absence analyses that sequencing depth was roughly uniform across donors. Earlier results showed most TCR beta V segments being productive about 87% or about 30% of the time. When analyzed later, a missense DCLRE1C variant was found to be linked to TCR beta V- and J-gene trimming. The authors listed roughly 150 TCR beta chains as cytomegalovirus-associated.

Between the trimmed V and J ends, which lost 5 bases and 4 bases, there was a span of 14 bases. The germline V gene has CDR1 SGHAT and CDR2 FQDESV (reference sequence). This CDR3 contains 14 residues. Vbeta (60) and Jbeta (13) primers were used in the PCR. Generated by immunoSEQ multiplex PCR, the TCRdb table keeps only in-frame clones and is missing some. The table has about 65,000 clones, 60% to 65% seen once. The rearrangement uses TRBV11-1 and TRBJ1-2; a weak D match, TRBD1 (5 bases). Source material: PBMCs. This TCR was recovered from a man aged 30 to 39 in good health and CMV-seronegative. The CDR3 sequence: CASSRTRGTYGYTF. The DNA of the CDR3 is TGTGCCAGCAGCCGGACCCGGGGGACCTATGGCTACACCTTC.